One TCR beta chain is described in this entry. Its antigen remains unknown. Some clones are missing from TCRdb's copy, which holds only in-frame ones; the method was immunoSEQ multiplex PCR. The profile shows under 300,000 clones, approximately 95% of them singletons. This record comes from a study of T cell responses to AZD1222 COVID-19 vaccine. Study findings and constraints: Repertoire sampling happened only post peak T cell response. The donor group comprised mostly white British people and more females; the analysis possibly underestimated clonal diversity.

With 6 bases clipped from V and 1 base from J, the junction kept 3 bases outside the gene matches. This CDR3 spans 16 amino acids. Germline V gives CDR1 SNHLY, CDR2 FYNNEI. The chain recombines TRBV2 with TRBJ2-6; 10 bases are shared with TRBD1. This receptor was taken from an adult in good health. The material was peripheral blood, obtained on day 0 of AZD1222 vaccination. This CDR3 is CASRTGGKSGANVLTF. CDR3 coding DNA: TGTGCCAGCAGGACAGGGGGCAAATCTGGGGCCAACGTCCTGACTTTC.